A selection of T cell receptor beta chains follows, all from one sample in a study of blood T cell repertoires in COVID-19. Repertoires were generated with immunoSEQ multiplex PCR, while TCRdb's copy carries only in-frame clones and drops some. The table includes 65,000 to 75,000 clones, roughly three quarters detected once. Sequenced: peripheral blood. These receptors were collected from a man aged 65 to 85 with acute or convalescent COVID-19. The CDR3 runs from the conserved cysteine through the conserved F or W. A D gene is named only where the DNA matches it firmly. Part of the rows lack a size; the others show once, few, many or a class for expanded clones.

cdr3_length | j_call | clone_size | d_call | v_call | cdr3_nt | cdr3_aa
14 | TRBJ2-7 | medium-sized | - | TRBV5-6 | TGTGCCAGCGATCTGACAGGCACCTCCTACGAGCAGTACTTC | CASDLTGTSYEQYF
19 | TRBJ2-1 | - | TRBD2 | TRBV4-3 | TGCGCCAGCAGCCAAATGGAGGGGACTAGCCCTAGCTCCTACAATGAGCAGTTCTTC | CASSQMEGTSPSSYNEQFF
15 | TRBJ2-1 | - | - | TRBV14 | TGTGCCAGCAGCCAAGCCTTGGGCCTGTACAATGAGCAGTTCTTC | CASSQALGLYNEQFF
15 | TRBJ1-6 | - | - | TRBV28 | TGTGCCAGCAGGTATCACCCGGGAGCGGATTCACCCCTCCACTTT | CASRYHPGADSPLHF
15 | TRBJ2-4 | - | TRBD1 | TRBV28 | TGTGCCAGCAGGCCGGGACAGTTAGCCAAAAACATTCAGTACTTC | CASRPGQLAKNIQYF
13 | TRBJ1-5 | - | - | TRBV11-2 | TGTGCCAGCAGCTTATCAACTCGGCAGCCCCAGCATTTT | CASSLSTRQPQHF
12 | TRBJ1-2 | - | - | TRBV5-1 | TGCGCCAGCAGCACCGGACAGTGGGGCTACACCTTC | CASSTGQWGYTF
11 | TRBJ1-6 | - | - | TRBV3-1/TRBV3-2 | TGTGCCAGCACGATCCGGGCACCCCTCCACTTT | CASTIRAPLHF
14 | TRBJ1-4 | few | - | TRBV6-5 | TGTGCCAGCAGGGGGACAAGATTTAATGAAAAACTGTTTTTT | CASRGTRFNEKLFF
17 | TRBJ1-2 | - | TRBD1 | TRBV6-6 | TGTGCCAGCAGTCCCATCCGGGACAGGGGGCGCTTGGCTGGCTACACCTTC | CASSPIRDRGRLAGYTF
13 | TRBJ1-2 | few | - | TRBV29-1 | TGCAGCGTTTCCGGAGAGAGGGAATATGGCTACACCTTC | CSVSGEREYGYTF
14 | TRBJ2-2 | - | - | TRBV29-1 | TGCAGCGTTGGTCCAGGGGCCTACACCGGGGAGCTGTTTTTT | CSVGPGAYTGELFF
14 | TRBJ2-7 | - | TRBD1 | TRBV7-6 | TGTGCCAGCAGCCCTGGACAGGACCCCTACGAGCAGTACTTC | CASSPGQDPYEQYF
15 | TRBJ1-4 | - | - | TRBV7-2 | TGTGCCAGCAGCTCCCGGGGGGGAAGGGATGAAAAACTGTTTTTT | CASSSRGGRDEKLFF
15 | TRBJ2-2 | - | TRBD2 | TRBV28 | TGTGCCAGCAACCTAGCGGGAGGCTATACCGGGGAGCTGTTTTTT | CASNLAGGYTGELFF
14 | TRBJ1-1 | - | - | TRBV6-5 | TGTGCCGCCCCCTTGGGGCCGTTGAACACTGAAGCTTTCTTT | CAAPLGPLNTEAFF
18 | TRBJ1-6 | once | - | TRBV4-3 | TGCGCCAGCAGCCAAAGGGAGGGTGGAGGCTCCTATAATTCACCCCTCCACTTT | CASSQREGGGSYNSPLHF
17 | TRBJ2-1 | - | TRBD2 | TRBV7-9 | TGTGCCAGCAGCGCGTACCCGGTAGCGGGAGGGCCGAATGAGCAGTTCTTC | CASSAYPVAGGPNEQFF
13 | TRBJ2-7 | - | - | TRBV14 | TGTGCCAGCAGCCAGGGCAGGGGCTACGAGCAGTACTTC | CASSQGRGYEQYF
16 | TRBJ2-6 | - | - | TRBV5-6 | TGTGCCAGCAGCTTGGTTCGGAGCTCTGGGGCCAACGTCCTGACTTTC | CASSLVRSSGANVLTF
14 | TRBJ1-4 | - | TRBD1 | TRBV11-2 | TGTGCCAGCAGGAAAGACAGGGTTCAGGAAAAACTGTTTTTT | CASRKDRVQEKLFF
15 | TRBJ2-1 | few | TRBD2 | TRBV7-2 | TGTGCCAGCAGCTTAACTAGCGGCACCCACAATGAGCAGTTCTTC | CASSLTSGTHNEQFF
16 | TRBJ2-5 | - | TRBD1 | TRBV27 | TGTGCCAGCAGTTCCGACGGGACAGTCCTCCAAGAGACCCAGTACTTC | CASSSDGTVLQETQYF
14 | TRBJ2-7 | - | - | TRBV7-2 | TGTGCCAGCAGCTTAGCGGGACTCATCTACGAGCAGTACTTC | CASSLAGLIYEQYF
16 | TRBJ2-1 | - | TRBD1 | TRBV9 | TGTGCCAGCAGCGCCGAGGGACAGAGCTCCTACAATGAGCAGTTCTTC | CASSAEGQSSYNEQFF
12 | TRBJ2-4 | - | - | TRBV12-3/TRBV12-4 | TGTGCCAGCAGTTCAACCAAAAACATTCAGTACTTC | CASSSTKNIQYF
13 | TRBJ1-1 | - | TRBD1 | TRBV19 | TGTGCCAGCACGACAGGGTTGAACACTGAAGCTTTCTTT | CASTTGLNTEAFF
13 | TRBJ2-5 | - | - | TRBV11-3 | TGTGCCAGCTCCCGGGATATCCAAGAGACCCAGTACTTC | CASSRDIQETQYF
13 | TRBJ1-4 | - | - | TRBV18 | TGTGCCAGCTGCAGGGGAACTAATGAAAAACTGTTTTTT | CASCRGTNEKLFF
15 | TRBJ1-6 | - | TRBD1 | TRBV6-5 | TGTGCCAGCAGTCGGGGACAGGGGCTGAATTCACCCCTCCACTTT | CASSRGQGLNSPLHF
13 | TRBJ2-5 | - | TRBD2 | TRBV9 | TGTGCCAGCAGCGTACGGGGGGGAGAGACCCAGTACTTC | CASSVRGGETQYF
13 | TRBJ1-5 | few | - | TRBV7-9 | TGTGCCAGCAGCTTAGACAGGGATCAGCCCCAGCATTTT | CASSLDRDQPQHF
16 | TRBJ2-1 | - | TRBD2 | TRBV24-1 | TGTGCCACCAGTGATTCAGCGGGAGGGCCGGACAATGAGCAGTTCTTC | CATSDSAGGPDNEQFF
17 | TRBJ2-2 | - | - | TRBV4-1 | TGCGCCAGCAGCCAAGATTCCCAGGGATCTCCCACCGGGGAGCTGTTTTTT | CASSQDSQGSPTGELFF
15 | TRBJ1-4 | - | - | TRBV28 | TGTGCCAGCAGTTTACTGGAAACAGCTAATGAAAAACTGTTTTTT | CASSLLETANEKLFF
15 | TRBJ2-7 | few | TRBD2 | TRBV3-1/TRBV3-2 | TGTGCCAGCAGCCATGGGACTAGCGGGCTCTACGAGCAGTACTTC | CASSHGTSGLYEQYF
13 | TRBJ1-5 | once | TRBD1 | TRBV7-9 | TGTGCCAGCGGGACAGGGATCAATCAGCCCCAGCATTTT | CASGTGINQPQHF
15 | TRBJ1-6 | - | TRBD1 | TRBV6-6 | TGTGCCAGCCCACCCCGACAGGGGGCTAATTCACCCCTCCACTTT | CASPPRQGANSPLHF
16 | TRBJ2-7 | - | TRBD2 | TRBV15 | TGTGCCACCAGCAGAGGCAGAGGGCTAGCGGGAGGCGAGCAGTACTTC | CATSRGRGLAGGEQYF
15 | TRBJ1-1 | - | - | TRBV11-2 | TGTGCCAGCAGCTTAGGGATCTCGGGTAACACTGAAGCTTTCTTT | CASSLGISGNTEAFF
16 | TRBJ2-1 | few | - | TRBV18 | TGTGCCAGCTCACCTTTCCGGGACTCTAGAGACAATGAGCAGTTCTTC | CASSPFRDSRDNEQFF
15 | TRBJ1-5 | once | - | TRBV28 | TGTGCCAGCAGGTCAGGGGCAGGGGGCAATCAGCCCCAGCATTTT | CASRSGAGGNQPQHF